The 14 T cell receptor beta chains below were found in one sample sequenced in a study of T-cell reconstitution after alpha-beta-depleted transplantation in children. Preparation of the TCRbeta library used unique molecular identifiers. TCRdb redid the calling of the PCR reads with MiXCR, one entry per CDR3 protein. The sample holds 490,000 or so distinct CDR3 sequences, about 10% seen once. The sequenced sample was PBMCs, obtained before TCRalphabeta/CD19-depleted stem cell transplant. These receptor sequences come from a child aged 2-15 years with inherited bone marrow failure, due to receive a stem cell transplant.

At least ten counts were recorded for this clonotype. V is TRBV27 and J is TRBJ2-7, with 7 bases that match TRBD2. CDR1 is MNHEY, CDR2 SMNVEV, per germline (reference sequence). V lost 5 bases to trimming and J lost 4 bases; unmatched junction nucleotides: 14. The CDR3 spans 16 residues. The CDR3 coding sequence is TGTGCCAGCAGTCCAAAGCTTGGACTAGATTTTTACGAGCAGTACTTC. Translated: CASSPKLGLDFYEQYF.

The table lists this clonotype with many counts. The chain recombines TRBV29-1 with TRBJ2-1, with a tentative D call TRBD2 (7 bases). The CDR3 runs 14 residues. With 1 base removed from V and 6 bases from J, the gap between germline ends came to 13 bases. The germline CDR1 and CDR2 sequences are SQVTM and ANQGSEA. The DNA for the CDR3 is TGCAGCGTTGAAGGGCCCGGGGGGCTCAATGAGCAGTTCTTC. The encoded protein is CSVEGPGGLNEQFF.

This clonotype was counted at least ten times. The chain combines TRBV29-1 with TRBJ2-1, with D uncertain. Trimming shortened V by 3 bases and J by 10 bases, and 16 bases separated the two germline ends. The germline V gene has CDR1 SQVTM and CDR2 ANQGSEA. This CDR3 region has 13 residues. The CDR3 loop is CSVESAALSEQFF. The CDR3 bases are TGCAGCGTTGAGTCCGCCGCTCTATCCGAGCAGTTCTTC.

This clonotype turned up a few times. The chain uses TRBV4-1 and TRBJ2-1; the D gene is possibly TRBD1 (6 bases). V lost 4 bases and J 12 bases, leaving 13 bases between the germline ends. The CDR3 runs 12 residues. Looked up from germline, CDR1 is MGHRA and CDR2 is YSYEKL. Here the CDR3 DNA reads TGCGCCAGCAGCCCGAACAGGGAATGGCAGTTCTTC. This encodes CASSPNREWQFF.

The sample holds a few counts of this clonotype. The chain has TRBV7-9 and TRBJ1-5; a possible D gene is TRBD1 (5 bases). In germline, CDR1 is SEHNR, CDR2 FQNEAQ (reference sequence). This CDR3 spans 15 amino acids. V was clipped by 5 bases and J by 0 bases, with 11 bases between them. CDR3 in DNA: TGTGCCAGCAGCCCGGGACCGAATAGCAATCAGCCCCAGCATTTT. Protein product: CASSPGPNSNQPQHF.

This clonotype was counted at least ten times. The chain has TRBV4-1 and TRBJ2-1, with a weak D call TRBD2 (6 bases). CDR3 length equals 13 residues. Trimming pared 3 bases from V and 6 bases from J, leaving 9 bases between. CDR1 MGHRA and CDR2 YSYEKL come from the germline V gene. The CDR3: CASSHPRGNEQFF. The CDR3 nucleotides are TGCGCCAGCAGCCACCCGCGGGGCAATGAGCAGTTCTTC.

As for this clonotype: This may stem from a read error, because a much larger clone lies one nucleotide away. The CDR3 loop reads CASSRGVIGYTF. CDR3 DNA sequence: TGTGCCAGCAGCCGGGGAGTCATAGGCTACACCTTC. This chain uses TRBV28 with TRBJ1-2; D not resolved. Trimming removed 6 bases from V and 8 bases from J, with 13 bases in between. This CDR3 has 12 amino acids. Germline lookup yields CDR1 MDHEN and CDR2 SYDVKM.

This clonotype was detected ten times or more. The CDR3 here is CASSYSGGRETQYF. The CDR3 DNA sequence: TGTGCCAGCAGTTACTCGGGGGGCCGAGAGACCCAGTACTTC. This chain links TRBV6-5 with TRBJ2-5; D tentatively reads TRBD1 or TRBD2 (6 bases each). This CDR3 contains 14 residues. Trimming took 0 bases from V and 4 from J, leaving 9 bases between them. In germline, CDR1 is MNHEY, CDR2 SVGAGI.

This clonotype was seen at least ten times. The rearrangement uses TRBV10-3 and TRBJ2-7, with a possible D match to TRBD1 (5 bases). V shed 10 bases and J shed 6 bases, with 16 bases lying between them. The CDR3 runs 12 residues. Germline V gives CDR1 ENHRY, CDR2 SYGVKD. The CDR3 is CATTQGAAEQYF. CDR3 in DNA: TGTGCCACTACGCAGGGCGCGGCCGAGCAGTACTTC.

This clonotype was detected ten times or more. The chain combines TRBV4-2 with TRBJ2-3; 11 positions agree with TRBD2. Germline CDR1 and CDR2: LGHNA and YNFKEQ. There are 19 residues in the CDR3. V gave up 0 bases and J gave up 0 bases; unmatched junction bases: 8. The CDR3 reads CASSQDTSGTSGSTDTQYF. As DNA, the CDR3 is TGTGCCAGCAGCCAAGACACCTCCGGGACTAGCGGTAGCACAGATACGCAGTATTTT.

Many counts were recorded for this clonotype. This rearrangement joins TRBV12-3 or TRBV12-4 to TRBJ1-1, with D hard to call. Trimming took off 1 base at V and 7 bases at J, with 10 bases between the two ends. The CDR3 is 13 residues long. CDR3 in amino acids: CASSLEVSGEAFF. The DNA for the CDR3 is TGTGCCAGCAGTTTAGAGGTGTCTGGTGAAGCTTTCTTT.

The sample holds many counts of this clonotype. The CDR3 region is CASTQDRGADTQYF. As DNA, the CDR3 is TGTGCCAGCACCCAGGACAGGGGTGCAGATACGCAGTATTTT. The rearrangement links TRBV7-2 to TRBJ2-3, with TRBD1 identical over 9 bases. This CDR3 contains 14 residues. V lost 7 bases and J lost 4; bases outside the gene matches: 6. CDR1 SGHTA and CDR2 FQGNSA come from the germline V gene.

This clonotype was seen a handful of times. The chain combines TRBV5-4 with TRBJ2-1, with 14 positions matching TRBD2. The CDR3 has 18 residues. Germline lookup yields CDR1 SGHNT and CDR2 YYREEE (reference sequence). With 4 bases clipped from V and 6 bases from J, the junction kept 12 bases outside the gene matches. CDR3 protein: CASSIPGLAGVSANEQFF. CDR3 nucleotides: TGTGCCAGCAGCATACCGGGACTAGCGGGAGTATCAGCCAATGAGCAGTTCTTC.

This clonotype was counted ten times or more. The V call is TRBV4-3, the J call TRBJ2-7, with D possibly matching TRBD2 (5 bases). The germline CDR1 and CDR2 sequences are LGHNA and YSLEER. The CDR3 is made up of 14 amino acids. V dropped 4 bases and J dropped 2 bases, with 12 bases sitting between them. The CDR3 DNA reads as TGCGCCAGCAGCCCAACTGGAGGAGCCTACGAGCAGTACTTC. Its translation: CASSPTGGAYEQYF.